Following are 14 T cell receptor beta chains from one sample sequenced in a study of T-cell reconstitution after alpha-beta-depleted transplantation in children. Unique molecular identifiers were used in preparing the TCRbeta library. TCRdb re-called the PCR reads with MiXCR, one entry per CDR3 protein. Of 150,000 to 250,000 distinct CDR3 sequences in the sample, just under 6.5% were seen once. The source was PBMCs, collected before TCRalphabeta/CD19-depleted stem cell transplant. The receptors were sampled from a girl in the first two years of life with combined immunodeficiency, due to receive a stem cell transplant.

The sample holds many counts of this clonotype. This chain links TRBV6-2 or TRBV6-3 with TRBJ2-3; possible D gene TRBD2, 6 bases. Germline-derived CDR1 and CDR2 are MNHEY and SVGEGT. The CDR3 totals 13 residues. V shed 6 bases and J shed 4 bases, with 11 bases lying between them. The CDR3: CASRPSAADTQYF. DNA for the CDR3: TGTGCCAGCAGGCCTAGCGCCGCAGATACGCAGTATTTT.

The table lists this clonotype with a few counts. CDR3 coding DNA: TGTGCCAGCAGTTACTCGATGGGGGGGAATCGATACCGGAACACTGAAGCTTTCTTT. This translates into CASSYSMGGNRYRNTEAFF. The chain has TRBV6-5 and TRBJ1-1; possible D gene TRBD1, 5 bases. V was clipped by 0 bases and J by 1 base, with 21 bases between them. Germline V lookup: CDR1 MNHEY, CDR2 SVGAGI. CDR3 length: 19 residues.

This clonotype was counted ten times or more. The chain employs TRBV29-1 and TRBJ2-5; 7 positions agree with TRBD1. V gave up 7 bases and J gave up 5 bases; unmatched junction bases: 19. CDR3 length: 16 amino acids. Germline loops: CDR1 SQVTM, CDR2 ANQGSEA. The CDR3 DNA is TGCAGCGCCGAGTGGGCCTGGGCAGGGGGTCGGGAGACCCAGTACTTC. Amino acids: CSAEWAWAGGRETQYF.

This clonotype was counted many times. The V call is TRBV10-3, the J call TRBJ2-7; 7 bases fit TRBD1. This CDR3 has 13 residues. CDR1 is ENHRY and CDR2 is SYGVKD in the germline V gene. Trimming removed 4 bases from V and 3 bases from J; junction bases left unmatched: 3. The CDR3 loop is CAISGQGSYEQYF. The CDR3 coding sequence is TGTGCCATCAGTGGACAGGGCAGCTACGAGCAGTACTTC.

This clonotype was observed many times. This sequence joins TRBV9 and TRBJ2-7; possible D gene TRBD1, 6 bases. The CDR3 consists of 13 residues. The germline gives CDR1 SGDLS, CDR2 YYNGEE. Trimming cost V 0 bases and J 5 bases, with 9 bases left between them. For the CDR3, the DNA is TGTGCCAGCAGCGTAGGCAGGGGTAACGAGCAGTACTTC. Protein product: CASSVGRGNEQYF.

This clonotype came up a few times. The V gene is TRBV7-3, the J gene TRBJ2-3, with 8 bases that match TRBD1. The V segment lost 3 bases and the J segment 8 bases; nucleotides outside the gene matches: 10. Germline lookup yields CDR1 SGHTA and CDR2 FQGTGA. This CDR3 spans 15 amino acids. The CDR3 DNA sequence: TGTGCCAGCAGCTTGGAGGGTCAGGGGGCGGGTACGCAGTATTTT. It yields the protein CASSLEGQGAGTQYF.

The table lists this clonotype with many counts. The CDR3 DNA reads TGCAGCGTTCAGATGAGGCCCCAATACTACAATGAGCAGTTCTTC. Amino acid sequence: CSVQMRPQYYNEQFF. V and J are TRBV29-1 and TRBJ2-1; no firm D call. Germline CDR1 SQVTM, CDR2 ANQGSEA. V dropped 5 bases and J dropped 3 bases, with 17 bases sitting between them. The length of the CDR3 is 15 residues.

In this sample, this clonotype turned up many times. The chain uses TRBV11-2 and TRBJ2-7, with 11 bases matching TRBD2. V gave up 0 bases and J gave up 3 bases; unmatched junction bases: 13. CDR1 and CDR2 from the germline V gene are SGHAT and FQNNGV. This CDR3 has 19 residues. The CDR3 reads CASSLEGPGPSGGYYEQYF. As DNA, the CDR3 is TGTGCCAGCAGCTTAGAGGGCCCAGGCCCTAGCGGGGGGTACTACGAGCAGTACTTC.

This clonotype was observed at least ten times. A read error may produce the germline difference seen at one junction end. CDR3 in DNA: TGTGCCAGCAGCTTATCGATGTCTGCGAAGATGGGACAGGAGGTTTACTCCTACGAGCAGTACTTC. It codes for CASSLSMSAKMGQEVYSYEQYF. V is TRBV27 and J is TRBJ2-7, with 8 bases fitting TRBD1. This CDR3 contains 22 residues. From germline, CDR1 is MNHEY and CDR2 SMNVEV (reference sequence).

Ten or more counts support this clonotype. The chain is built from TRBV10-3 and TRBJ2-1, with 14 bases aligning to TRBD2. Germline CDR1 and CDR2: ENHRY and SYGVKD. CDR3 length equals 15 residues. The junction had 12 bases not matched to a gene; V was cut back by 11 bases and J by 9 bases. CDR3 nucleotide sequence: TGTGCCCTCGGAAAGACTAGCGGGAGGGGAGGTGAGCAGTTCTTC. It yields the protein CALGKTSGRGGEQFF.

This clonotype was detected ten times or more. The chain employs TRBV27 and TRBJ2-3; the D is unclear. Germline V CDR1 and CDR2: MNHEY, SMNVEV (reference sequence). Trimming cost V 2 bases and J 0 bases, with 9 bases left between them. The CDR3 consists of 15 residues. CDR3 coding DNA: TGTGCCAGCAGTTTAGGGCAGCTTAGCACAGATACGCAGTATTTT. As protein: CASSLGQLSTDTQYF.

The sample holds many counts of this clonotype. The rearrangement links TRBV9 to TRBJ2-1, with D possibly matching TRBD2 (5 bases). Between the trimmed V and J ends, which lost 3 bases and 2 bases, there was a span of 9 bases. Germline assignment: CDR1 SGDLS and CDR2 YYNGEE. The CDR3 totals 14 residues. The CDR3 loop is CASSDEGAYNEQFF. Here the CDR3 DNA reads TGTGCCAGCAGCGACGAGGGTGCCTACAATGAGCAGTTCTTC.

At least ten counts were recorded for this clonotype. This chain connects TRBV4-3 to TRBJ1-2; 12 bases line up with TRBD1. CDR1 is LGHNA and CDR2 is YSLEER in the germline V gene. V shed 0 bases and J 2 bases; nucleotides not matched to a gene: 7. The CDR3 totals 18 residues. The CDR3 region is CASSQDLRGTGGNYGYTF. As DNA, the CDR3 is TGCGCCAGCAGCCAAGATCTCAGGGGGACAGGGGGCAACTATGGCTACACCTTC.

This clonotype was recorded many times. V gene TRBV11-2 combines with J gene TRBJ2-1; 9 bases fit TRBD2. This CDR3 contains 14 residues. Germline V lookup: CDR1 SGHAT, CDR2 FQNNGV. V lost 6 bases and J lost 12; bases outside the gene matches: 12. In nucleotides, the CDR3 is TGTGCCAGCAGTCCCAGCGGGGGGTTCTTGGGGCAGTTCTTC. Translating it yields CASSPSGGFLGQFF.